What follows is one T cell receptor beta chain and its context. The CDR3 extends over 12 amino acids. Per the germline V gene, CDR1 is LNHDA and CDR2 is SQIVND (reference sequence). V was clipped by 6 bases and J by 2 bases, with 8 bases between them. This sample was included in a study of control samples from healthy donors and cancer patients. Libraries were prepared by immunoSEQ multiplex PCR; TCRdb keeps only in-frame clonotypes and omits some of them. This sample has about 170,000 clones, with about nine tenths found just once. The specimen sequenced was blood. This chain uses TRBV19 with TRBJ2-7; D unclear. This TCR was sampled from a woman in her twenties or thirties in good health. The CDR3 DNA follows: TGTGCCAGTAGGGGTGGTGCCTACGAGCAGTACTTC. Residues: CASRGGAYEQYF.